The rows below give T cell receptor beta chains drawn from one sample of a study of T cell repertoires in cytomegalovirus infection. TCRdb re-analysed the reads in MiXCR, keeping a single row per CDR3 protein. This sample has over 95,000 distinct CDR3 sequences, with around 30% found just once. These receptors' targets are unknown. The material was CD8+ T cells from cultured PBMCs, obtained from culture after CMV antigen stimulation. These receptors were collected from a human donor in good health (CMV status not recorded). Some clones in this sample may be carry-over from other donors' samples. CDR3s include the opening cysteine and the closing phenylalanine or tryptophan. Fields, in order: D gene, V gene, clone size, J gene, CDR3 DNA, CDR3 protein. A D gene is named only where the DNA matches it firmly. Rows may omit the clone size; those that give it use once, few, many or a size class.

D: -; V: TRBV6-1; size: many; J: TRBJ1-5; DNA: TGTGCCAGCAGTGAGCTTCACAGGGTACTCCTTTTTATAAGCAATCAGCCCCAGCATTTT; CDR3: CASSELHRVLLFISNQPQHF
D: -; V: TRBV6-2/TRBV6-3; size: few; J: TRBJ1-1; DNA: TGTGCCAGCAGTCCCGATCCCCTTCCAGGGTGGGCTGAAGCTTTCTTT; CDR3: CASSPDPLPGWAEAFF
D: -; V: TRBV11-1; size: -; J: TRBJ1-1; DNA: TGTGCCAGCAGCTTACGACCGAAGGGGAACACTGAAGCTTTCTTT; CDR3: CASSLRPKGNTEAFF
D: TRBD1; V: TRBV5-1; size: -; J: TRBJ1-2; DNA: TGCGCCAGCAGCCCCGACGGACAGGGTACCTACACCTTC; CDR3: CASSPDGQGTYTF
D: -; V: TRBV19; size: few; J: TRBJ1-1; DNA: TGTGCCAGTAGTATTTCACCGAACACTGAAGCTTTCTTT; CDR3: CASSISPNTEAFF
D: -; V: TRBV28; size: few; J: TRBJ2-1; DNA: TGTGCCAGCAGTCCGAGGGGGGATGAGCAGTTCTTC; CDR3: CASSPRGDEQFF
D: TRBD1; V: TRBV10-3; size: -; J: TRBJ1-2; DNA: TGTGCCATCAACACAATGGACAGGCGCCCCACTTCGTCGACCTTC; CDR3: CAINTMDRRPTSSTF
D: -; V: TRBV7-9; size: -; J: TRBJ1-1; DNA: TGTGCCAGCAGCTTTCGACAGCCGACTGAAGCTTTCTTT; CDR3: CASSFRQPTEAFF
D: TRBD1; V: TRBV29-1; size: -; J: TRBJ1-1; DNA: TGCAGCGTTGATCTAGGACAGGGGGACTTGAACACTGAAGCTTTCTTT; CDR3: CSVDLGQGDLNTEAFF
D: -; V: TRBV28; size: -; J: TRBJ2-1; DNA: TGTGCCAGCAGTCTTTCGTTGGGCTACTACAATGAGCAGTTCTTC; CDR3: CASSLSLGYYNEQFF
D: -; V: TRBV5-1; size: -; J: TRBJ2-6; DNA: TGCGCCAGCAGCTTTGCGGCACAACGCTCTGGGGCCAACGTCCTGACTTTC; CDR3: CASSFAAQRSGANVLTF
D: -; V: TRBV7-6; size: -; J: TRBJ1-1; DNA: TGTGCCAGCAGCTTAGAAGAGGGATCCTACACTGAAGCTTTCTTT; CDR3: CASSLEEGSYTEAFF
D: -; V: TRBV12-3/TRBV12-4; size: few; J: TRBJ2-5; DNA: TGTGCCAGCCGCCTGTCCGCGACGGGTAAAGAGACCCAGTACTTC; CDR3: CASRLSATGKETQYF
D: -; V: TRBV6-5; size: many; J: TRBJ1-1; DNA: TGTGCCAGTAGTTATGGGGGGAACACTGAAGCTTTCTTT; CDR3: CASSYGGNTEAFF
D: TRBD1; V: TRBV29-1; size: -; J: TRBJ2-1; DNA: TGCAGCGCGGGACAGACCAACAATGAGCAGTTCTTC; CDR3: CSAGQTNNEQFF
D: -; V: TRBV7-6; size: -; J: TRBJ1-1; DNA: TGTGCCAGCAGCTTAGTTCTTAGGGGCGAAGGCACTGAAGCTTTCTTT; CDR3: CASSLVLRGEGTEAFF
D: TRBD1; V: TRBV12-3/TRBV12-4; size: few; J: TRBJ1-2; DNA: TGTGCCAGCAGTGGACAGGGGGTATATGGCTACACCTTC; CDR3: CASSGQGVYGYTF
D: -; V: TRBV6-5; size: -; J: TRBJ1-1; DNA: TGTGCCAGCAGTTACCAGGGTATAACTGAAGCTTTCTTT; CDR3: CASSYQGITEAFF
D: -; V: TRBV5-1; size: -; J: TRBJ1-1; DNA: TGCGCCAGCAGCTTAAGTTTCGCAGGGGCAGAGAACACTGAAGCTTTCTTT; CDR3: CASSLSFAGAENTEAFF
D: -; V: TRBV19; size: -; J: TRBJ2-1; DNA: TGTGCCAGTAGTATAGCCTCTCACAGGGTAGGGATACTCTCCTACAATGAGCAGTTCTTC; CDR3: CASSIASHRVGILSYNEQFF
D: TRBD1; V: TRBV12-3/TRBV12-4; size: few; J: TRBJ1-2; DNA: TGTGCCAGCAGTGGACAGGTCTCTAACTATGGCTACACCTTC; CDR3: CASSGQVSNYGYTF
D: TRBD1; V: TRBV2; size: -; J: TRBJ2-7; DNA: TGTGCCAGCAGTGGCCCCGGTGACAGGGGGGCCTACGAGCAGTACTTC; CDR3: CASSGPGDRGAYEQYF
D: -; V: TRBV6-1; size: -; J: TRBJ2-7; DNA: TGTGCCAGCAGTGACCAACCGATCCGGACGGCGGGGGAGCAGTACTTC; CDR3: CASSDQPIRTAGEQYF
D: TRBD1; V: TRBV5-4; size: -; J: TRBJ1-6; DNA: TGTGCCAGCAGCAACGACAGGGGACTAAATTCACCCCTCCACTTT; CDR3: CASSNDRGLNSPLHF
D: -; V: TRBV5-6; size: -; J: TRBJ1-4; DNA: TGTGCCAGCAGCTTGGCCGGGACAAGTTCCCTGGAACTGTTTTTT; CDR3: CASSLAGTSSLELFF
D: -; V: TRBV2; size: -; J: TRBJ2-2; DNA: TGTGCCAGCCGGGAGCGGGCCTCCGGGGAGCTGTTTTTT; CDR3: CASRERASGELFF
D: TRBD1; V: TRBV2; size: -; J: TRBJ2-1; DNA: TGTGCCAGCAGACGCAGGGGGCTATCCGATGAGCAGTTCTTC; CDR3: CASRRRGLSDEQFF
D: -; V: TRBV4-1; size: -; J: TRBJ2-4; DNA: TGCGCCAGCAGCCAAGCGATGGCCCCCGGGAACATTCAGTACTTC; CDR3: CASSQAMAPGNIQYF
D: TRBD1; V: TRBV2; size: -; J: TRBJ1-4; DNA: TGTGCCAGCAGGGACCGACAGGGACCAACTAATGAAAAACTGTTTTTT; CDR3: CASRDRQGPTNEKLFF
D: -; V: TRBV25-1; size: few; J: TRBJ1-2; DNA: TGTGCCAGCAGTGAGAAACGTTTCGACGCGTTGGGCTACACCTTC; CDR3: CASSEKRFDALGYTF
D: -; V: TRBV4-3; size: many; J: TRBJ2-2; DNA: TGCGCCAGCAGCCAGGAACCACTTTTCGGTCAGGCTAACACCGGGGAGCTGTTTTTT; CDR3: CASSQEPLFGQANTGELFF
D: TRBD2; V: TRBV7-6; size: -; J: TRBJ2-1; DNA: TGTGCCATAGTGACTAGCGGGGGTAATGAGCAGTTCTTC; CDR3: CAIVTSGGNEQFF
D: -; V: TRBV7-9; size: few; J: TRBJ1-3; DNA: TGTGCCAGCAGCCCGCCACTCGGCTCTGGAAACACCATATATTTT; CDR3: CASSPPLGSGNTIYF
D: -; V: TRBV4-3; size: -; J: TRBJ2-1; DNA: TGCGCCAGCAGCCCCTCACAGGGATCCTACAATGAGCAGTTCTTC; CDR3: CASSPSQGSYNEQFF
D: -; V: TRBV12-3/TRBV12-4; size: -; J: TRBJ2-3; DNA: TGTGCCAGCAGTTTAATTGGCGGAATCACAGATACGCAGTATTTT; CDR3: CASSLIGGITDTQYF
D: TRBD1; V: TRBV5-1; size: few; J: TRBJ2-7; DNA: TGCGCCAGCAGTTCAACAGGGGGCCACTCCTACGAGCAGTACTTC; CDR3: CASSSTGGHSYEQYF
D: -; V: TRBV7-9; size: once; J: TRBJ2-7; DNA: TGTGCCAGCAGCTTAGGCCTGGAACAGACCTACGAGCAGTACTTC; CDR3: CASSLGLEQTYEQYF
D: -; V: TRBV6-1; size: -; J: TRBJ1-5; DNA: TGTGCCATCAGTGAAGTCGGGGGCAATCAGCCCCAGCATTTT; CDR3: CAISEVGGNQPQHF
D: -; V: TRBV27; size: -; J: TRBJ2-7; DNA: TGTGCCACCGCCCCCACGAGCTCCTACGAGCAGTACTTC; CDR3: CATAPTSSYEQYF
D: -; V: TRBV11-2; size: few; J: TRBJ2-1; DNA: TGTGCCAGCAGCTTAGATTTGGGTGGGTTCTCCTACAATGAGCAGTTCTTC; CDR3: CASSLDLGGFSYNEQFF
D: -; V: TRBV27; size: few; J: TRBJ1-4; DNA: TGTGCCAGCAGTTTATCGCCCGGCCCCAATGAAAAACTGTTTTTT; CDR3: CASSLSPGPNEKLFF
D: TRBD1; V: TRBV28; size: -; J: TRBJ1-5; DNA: TGTGCCAGCCAACAGGGGGCTGGTTGGCCCCAGCATTTT; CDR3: CASQQGAGWPQHF
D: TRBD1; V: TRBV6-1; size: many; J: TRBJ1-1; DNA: TGTGCCAGCAGTGAACCAGTAACTCGCGGGACAGATGACACTGAAGCTTTCTTT; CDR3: CASSEPVTRGTDDTEAFF
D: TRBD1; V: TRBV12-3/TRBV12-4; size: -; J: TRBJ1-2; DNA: TGTGCCAGCAGCCCAAGGGACAGCTTAAACTATGGCTACACCTTC; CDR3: CASSPRDSLNYGYTF
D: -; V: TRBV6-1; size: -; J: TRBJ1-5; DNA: TGTGCCACCTCGAGCGGTGGTCAGCCCCAGCATTTT; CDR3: CATSSGGQPQHF
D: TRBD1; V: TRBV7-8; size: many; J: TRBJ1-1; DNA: TGTGCCAGCAGACAAAACCGGGACAGGGGTCGGGCTTTCTTT; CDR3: CASRQNRDRGRAFF
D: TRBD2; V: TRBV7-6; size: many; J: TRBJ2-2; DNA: TGTGCCAGCAGCTTACCTACTGGCGGGGGTCTTCTTCACGGGGAGCTGTTTTTT; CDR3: CASSLPTGGGLLHGELFF
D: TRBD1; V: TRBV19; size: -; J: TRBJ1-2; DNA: TGTGCCAGTAGTGCCGGGACAGGGGGCTTTGGCTACACCTTC; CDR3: CASSAGTGGFGYTF
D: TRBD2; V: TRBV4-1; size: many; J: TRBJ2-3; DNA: TGCGCCAGCAGCCCGGGACTAGCGGGGGGGCCCGGCACAGATACGCAGTATTTT; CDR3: CASSPGLAGGPGTDTQYF
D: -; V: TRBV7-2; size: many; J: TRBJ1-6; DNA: TGTGCCAGCAGCTTACCATACAGGGAGTGGGATTCACCCCTCCACTTT; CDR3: CASSLPYREWDSPLHF
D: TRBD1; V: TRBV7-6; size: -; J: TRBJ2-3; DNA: TGTGCCAGCAGCTCAAACAGGGGTCCCACAGATACGCAGTATTTT; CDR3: CASSSNRGPTDTQYF
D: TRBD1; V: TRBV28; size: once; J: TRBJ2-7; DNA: TGTGCCAGCAGTGCCGACAGGGGGCAACCCTACGAGCAGTACTTC; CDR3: CASSADRGQPYEQYF
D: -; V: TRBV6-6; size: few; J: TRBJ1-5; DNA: TGTGCCAGCAGTCCAAATGTAAATCAGCCCCAGCATTTT; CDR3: CASSPNVNQPQHF
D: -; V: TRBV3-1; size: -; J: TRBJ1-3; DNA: TGTGCCAGCAGCCCAGTTAGCTCTGGAAACACCATATATTTT; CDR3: CASSPVSSGNTIYF
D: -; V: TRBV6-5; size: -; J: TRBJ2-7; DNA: TGTGCCAGCAGTTCCCTCACCGACAGATACGAGCAGTACTTC; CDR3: CASSSLTDRYEQYF
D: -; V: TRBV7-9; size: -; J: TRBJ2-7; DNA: TGTGCCAGCAGCCCGCGGGACCACTACGAGCAGTACTTC; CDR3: CASSPRDHYEQYF
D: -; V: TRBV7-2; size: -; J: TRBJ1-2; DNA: TGTGCCAGCAGCTTTGGTACCGGGACCGCGAGAGGCTACACCTTC; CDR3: CASSFGTGTARGYTF